This TCR beta chain was documented in a study of blood T cell repertoires in COVID-19. In the original workflow: Scientists estimated how many nucleated cells there were by amplifying reference gene primers. Generated by immunoSEQ multiplex PCR, the TCRdb table keeps only in-frame clones and is missing some. The V and J calls and the clone size are those of that table, but D and trimming were determined from the DNA. In the table there are roughly 110,000 clones, approximately 90% of which are singletons. CDR1 is MDHEN, CDR2 SYDVKM, per germline. Trimming removed 6 bases from V and 8 bases from J, with 17 bases in between. This CDR3 region has 15 residues.

The sample comprised peripheral blood. This TCR derives from a woman aged 25 to 39 with acute or convalescent COVID-19. The chain recombines TRBV28 with TRBJ1-6, with D maybe TRBD1 (6 bases). Here the CDR3 DNA reads TGTGCCAGCAGCCCGACCGACAGGAGGCATTCACCCCTCCACTTT. It translates to CASSPTDRRHSPLHF.